This T cell receptor (beta chain) was identified during a study of beta chain features in type 1 diabetes. Study-wide findings and caveats: All four CD4+ subsets of Type 1 diabetes patients contained TCRB CDR3s that were moderately but significantly shorter.

Concerning this clone itself: Its antigen is not identified.

Sequenced material consisted of expressed TCRB transcripts (all of the isolated RNA was reverse transcribed). Generated by immunoSEQ multiplex PCR, the TCRdb table keeps only in-frame clones and is missing some. Among roughly 250,000 clones, around 21% were seen once, and the ten largest hold less than 0.03%. This CDR3 has 14 residues. Trimming removed 0 bases from V and 3 bases from J, with 10 bases in between. Germline-derived CDR1 and CDR2 are SGDLS and YYNGEE. The sample consisted of naive CD4+ T cells from blood. The chain combines TRBV9 with TRBJ2-7; D gene uncertain. This sequence was found in a woman between 40 and 55 years old with type 1 diabetes. The CDR3 DNA sequence: TGTGCCAGCAGCGTAGGCCAGGTGGACTACGAGCAGTACTTC. It specifies CASSVGQVDYEQYF.